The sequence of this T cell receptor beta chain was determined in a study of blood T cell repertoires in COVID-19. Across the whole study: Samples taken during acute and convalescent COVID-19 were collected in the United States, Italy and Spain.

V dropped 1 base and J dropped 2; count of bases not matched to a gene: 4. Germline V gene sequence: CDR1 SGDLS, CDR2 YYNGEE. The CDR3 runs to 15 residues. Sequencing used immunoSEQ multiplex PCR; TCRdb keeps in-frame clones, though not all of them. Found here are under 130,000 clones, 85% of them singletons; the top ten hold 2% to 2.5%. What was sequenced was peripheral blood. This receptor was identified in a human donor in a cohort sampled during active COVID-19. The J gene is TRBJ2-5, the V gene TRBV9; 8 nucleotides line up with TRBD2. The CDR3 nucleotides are TGTGCCAGCAGCGTAATGGGGACTAGGCAAGAGACCCAGTACTTC. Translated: CASSVMGTRQETQYF.